This TCR beta chain appears in the sequencing data of a study of blood T cell repertoires in COVID-19. On the study more broadly: The samples span acute and convalescent COVID-19 from the United States, Italy and Spain. Nucleic acid was either cDNA or gDNA, and it came from T cells, B-cell-depleted T cells, or PBMCs.

As handled by the study authors: Reference gene primer amplification in the assay estimated nucleated cell counts. Profiled with immunoSEQ multiplex PCR; TCRdb holds only in-frame clones, not every one. V and J calls plus clone size are reproduced from that table; the DNA served to infer D and trimming. The profile shows more than 90,000 clones, 82% of them singletons. This CDR3 region has 14 residues. V dropped 2 bases and J dropped 1; count of bases not matched to a gene: 2. Per germline, CDR1 SGHNT and CDR2 YYREEE (reference sequence). Sequencing was performed on peripheral blood. The source of this sequence is a man at least 80 years old with acute or convalescent COVID-19. This rearrangement joins TRBV5-4 to TRBJ2-5; 7 bases match TRBD1. CDR3 nucleotide sequence: TGTGCCAGCAGCTTAAGACAGGGCCAAGAGACCCAGTACTTC. This sequence encodes CASSLRQGQETQYF.